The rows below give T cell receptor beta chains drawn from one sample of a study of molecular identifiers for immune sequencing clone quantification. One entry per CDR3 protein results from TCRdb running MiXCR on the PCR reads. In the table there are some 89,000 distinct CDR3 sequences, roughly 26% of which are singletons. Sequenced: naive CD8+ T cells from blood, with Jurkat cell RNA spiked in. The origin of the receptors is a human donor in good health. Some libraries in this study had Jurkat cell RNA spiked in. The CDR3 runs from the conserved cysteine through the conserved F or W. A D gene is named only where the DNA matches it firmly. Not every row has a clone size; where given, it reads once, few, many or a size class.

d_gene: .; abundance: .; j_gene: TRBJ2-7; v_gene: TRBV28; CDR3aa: CASSPCLEQYF; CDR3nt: TGTGCGAGCAGTCCCTGTTTGGAGCAGTACTTC
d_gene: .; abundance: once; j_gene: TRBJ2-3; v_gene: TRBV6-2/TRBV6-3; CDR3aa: CASSYGMGDTQYF; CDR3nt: TGTGCCAGCAGTTACGGGATGGGGGATACGCAGTATTTT
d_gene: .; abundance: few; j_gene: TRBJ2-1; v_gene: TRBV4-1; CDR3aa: CASSLLKTVTNNEQFF; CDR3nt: TGCGCCAGCAGCCTACTCAAGACAGTAACCAACAATGAGCAGTTCTTC
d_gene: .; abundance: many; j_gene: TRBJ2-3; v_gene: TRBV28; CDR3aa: CASSLEVGTDTQYF; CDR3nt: TGTGCCAGCAGCTTAGAGGTCGGCACAGATACGCAGTATTTT
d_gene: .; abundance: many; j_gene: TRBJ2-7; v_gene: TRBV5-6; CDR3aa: CASSFSARGPYEQYF; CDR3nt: TGTGCCAGCAGCTTTAGTGCCAGGGGACCCTACGAGCAGTACTTC
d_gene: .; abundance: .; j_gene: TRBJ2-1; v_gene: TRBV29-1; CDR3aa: CSGGFRGYNEQFF; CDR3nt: TGCAGCGGTGGGTTCAGGGGCTACAATGAGCAGTTCTTC
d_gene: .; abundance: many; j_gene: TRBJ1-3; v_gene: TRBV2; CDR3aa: CASSEAQGFGNTIYF; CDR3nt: TGTGCCAGCAGTGAAGCGCAGGGGTTCGGAAACACCATATATTTT
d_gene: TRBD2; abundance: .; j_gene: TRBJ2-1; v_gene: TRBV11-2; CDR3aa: CASSFPGLAGGSSYNEQFF; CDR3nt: TGTGCCAGCAGCTTCCCGGGACTAGCGGGGGGGAGCTCCTACAATGAGCAGTTCTTC
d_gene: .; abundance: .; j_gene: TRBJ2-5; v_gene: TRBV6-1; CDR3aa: CTGSELRGQETQYF; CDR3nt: TGTACCGGCAGTGAATTGCGGGGCCAAGAGACCCAGTACTTC
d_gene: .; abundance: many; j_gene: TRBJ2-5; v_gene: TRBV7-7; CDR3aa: CASSLVGGTQETQYF; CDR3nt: TGTGCTAGCAGCTTAGTGGGAGGTACCCAAGAGACCCAGTACTTC
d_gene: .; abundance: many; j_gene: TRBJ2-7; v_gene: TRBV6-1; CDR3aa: CASSEVGQSWDEQYF; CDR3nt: TGTGCCAGCAGTGAAGTCGGACAGTCGTGGGACGAGCAGTACTTC
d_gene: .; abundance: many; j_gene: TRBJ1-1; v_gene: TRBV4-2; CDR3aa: CASSQVEGLNTEAFF; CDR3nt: TGTGCCAGCAGCCAAGTAGAGGGACTGAACACTGAAGCTTTCTTT
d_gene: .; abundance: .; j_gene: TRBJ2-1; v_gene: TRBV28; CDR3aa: CASSLYVGFHNEQFF; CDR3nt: TGTGCCAGCAGTTTATACGTGGGGTTTCACAATGAGCAGTTCTTC
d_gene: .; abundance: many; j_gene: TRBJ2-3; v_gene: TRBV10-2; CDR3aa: CASKGGTDTQYF; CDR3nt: TGCGCCAGCAAGGGGGGGACAGATACGCAGTATTTT
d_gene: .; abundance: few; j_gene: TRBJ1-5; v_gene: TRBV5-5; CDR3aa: CASSSGGGLSQPQHF; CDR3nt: TGTGCCAGCAGCTCCGGGGGTGGCTTAAGTCAGCCCCAGCATTTT
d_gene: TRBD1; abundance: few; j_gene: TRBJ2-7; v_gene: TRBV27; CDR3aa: CASSLSPRDRGNYEQYF; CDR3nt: TGTGCCAGCAGTTTATCGCCCCGGGACAGGGGAAACTACGAGCAGTACTTC
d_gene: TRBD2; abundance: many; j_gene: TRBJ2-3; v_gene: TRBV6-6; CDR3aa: CASSYASGGGDTQYF; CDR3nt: TGTGCCAGCAGTTACGCTAGCGGGGGAGGGGATACGCAGTATTTT
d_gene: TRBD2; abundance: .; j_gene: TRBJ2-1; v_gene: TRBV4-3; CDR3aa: CASSPGDGGVYNEQFF; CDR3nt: TGCGCCAGCAGCCCAGGGGACGGGGGGGTTTACAATGAGCAGTTCTTC
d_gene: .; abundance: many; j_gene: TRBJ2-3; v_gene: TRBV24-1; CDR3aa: CATSDTTSEHTDTQYF; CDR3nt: TGTGCCACCAGTGATACAACCAGCGAGCATACAGATACGCAGTATTTT
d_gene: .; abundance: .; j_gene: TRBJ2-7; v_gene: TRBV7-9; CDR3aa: CASSPSKARALYEQYF; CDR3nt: TGTGCCAGCAGCCCCTCGAAGGCCAGGGCGCTCTACGAGCAGTACTTC
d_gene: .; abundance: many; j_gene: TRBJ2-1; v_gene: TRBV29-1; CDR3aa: CSVGGNEQFF; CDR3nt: TGCAGCGTGGGAGGAAATGAGCAGTTCTTC
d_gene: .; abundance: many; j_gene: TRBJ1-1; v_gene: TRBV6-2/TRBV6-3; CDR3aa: CASSYTGSNTEAFF; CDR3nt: TGTGCCAGCAGTTACACAGGTTCGAACACTGAAGCTTTCTTT
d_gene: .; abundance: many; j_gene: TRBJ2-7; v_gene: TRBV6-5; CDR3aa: CASSYSPGYYEQYF; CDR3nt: TGTGCCAGCAGTTACTCCCCAGGGTACTACGAGCAGTACTTC
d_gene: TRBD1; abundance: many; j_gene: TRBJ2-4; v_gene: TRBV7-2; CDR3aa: CASSMTGGAPKNIQYF; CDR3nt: TGTGCCAGCAGCATGACAGGGGGTGCCCCCAAAAACATTCAGTACTTC
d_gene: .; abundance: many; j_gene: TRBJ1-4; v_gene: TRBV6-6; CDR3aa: CASKPGATNEKLFF; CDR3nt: TGTGCCAGCAAACCGGGAGCAACTAATGAAAAACTGTTTTTT
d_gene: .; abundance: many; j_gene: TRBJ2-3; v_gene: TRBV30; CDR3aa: CAWTLGAESTDTQYF; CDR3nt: TGTGCCTGGACCTTAGGAGCGGAGAGCACAGATACGCAGTATTTT
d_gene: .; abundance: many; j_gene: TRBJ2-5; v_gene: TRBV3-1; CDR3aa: CASSPDRGQTSFWTETQYF; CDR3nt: TGTGCCAGCAGCCCCGACCGAGGCCAAACTAGCTTCTGGACCGAGACCCAGTACTTC
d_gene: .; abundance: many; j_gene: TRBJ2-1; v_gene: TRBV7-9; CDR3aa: CASSSRAGDVDEQFF; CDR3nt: TGTGCCAGCAGCTCCCGCGCAGGAGACGTCGATGAGCAGTTCTTC
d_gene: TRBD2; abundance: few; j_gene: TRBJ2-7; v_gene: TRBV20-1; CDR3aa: CSARGLAASYEQYF; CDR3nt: TGCAGTGCTAGAGGGCTAGCGGCATCCTACGAGCAGTACTTC
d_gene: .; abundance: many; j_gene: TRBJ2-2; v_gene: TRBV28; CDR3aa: CASGGGELFF; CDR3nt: TGTGCCAGCGGCGGAGGGGAGCTGTTTTTT
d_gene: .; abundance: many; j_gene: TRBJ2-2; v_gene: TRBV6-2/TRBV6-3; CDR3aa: CASRQGAGELFF; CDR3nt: TGTGCCAGCAGACAGGGTGCCGGGGAGCTGTTTTTT
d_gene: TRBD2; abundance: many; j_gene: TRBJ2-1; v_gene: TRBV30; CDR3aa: CAWSFELATNEQFF; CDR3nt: TGTGCCTGGAGTTTTGAACTAGCGACTAATGAGCAGTTCTTC
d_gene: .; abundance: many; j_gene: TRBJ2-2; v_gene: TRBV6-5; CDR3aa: CASRDLTNTGELFF; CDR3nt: TGTGCCAGCCGGGACTTAACGAACACCGGGGAGCTGTTTTTT
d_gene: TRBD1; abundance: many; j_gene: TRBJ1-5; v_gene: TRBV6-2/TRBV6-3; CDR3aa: CASSPIQEGAQPQHF; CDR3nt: TGTGCCAGCAGTCCCATCCAGGAGGGGGCTCAGCCCCAGCATTTT
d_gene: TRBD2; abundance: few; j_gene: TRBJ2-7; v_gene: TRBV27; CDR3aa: CASSSGGGFYEQYF; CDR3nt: TGTGCCAGCAGTTCCGGGGGGGGGTTCTACGAGCAGTACTTC
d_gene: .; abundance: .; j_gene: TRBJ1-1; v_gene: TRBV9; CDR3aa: CASSAGNTEAFF; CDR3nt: TGTGCCAGCAGCGCTGGGAACACTGAAGCTTTCTTT
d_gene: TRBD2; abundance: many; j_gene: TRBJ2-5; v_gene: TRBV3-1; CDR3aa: CASSPSRTRVATSQETQYF; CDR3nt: TGTGCCAGCAGCCCCTCCAGGACTAGGGTGGCCACATCGCAAGAGACCCAGTACTTC
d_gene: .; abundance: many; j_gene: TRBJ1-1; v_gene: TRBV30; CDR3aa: CAWTEESTEAFF; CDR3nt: TGTGCCTGGACAGAGGAGTCCACTGAAGCTTTCTTT
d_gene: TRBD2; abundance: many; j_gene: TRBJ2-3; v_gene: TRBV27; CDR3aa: CASSLGLAVSTDTQYF; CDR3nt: TGTGCCAGCAGTTTAGGACTAGCGGTTAGCACAGATACGCAGTATTTT
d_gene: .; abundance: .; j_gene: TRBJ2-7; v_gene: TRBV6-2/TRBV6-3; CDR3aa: CASSYDWDNAGIYEQYF; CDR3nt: TGTGCCAGCAGTTACGATTGGGACAACGCTGGAATCTACGAGCAGTACTTC
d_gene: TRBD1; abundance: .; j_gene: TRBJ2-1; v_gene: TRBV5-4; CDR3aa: CASRTGTGEYNEQFF; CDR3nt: TGTGCCAGCAGAACCGGGACAGGGGAGTACAATGAGCAGTTCTTC
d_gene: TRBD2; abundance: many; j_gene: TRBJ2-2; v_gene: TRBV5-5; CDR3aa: CASSSGTSGSRGTGELFF; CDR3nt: TGTGCCAGCAGCTCGGGGACTAGCGGGAGTCGCGGCACCGGGGAGCTGTTTTTT
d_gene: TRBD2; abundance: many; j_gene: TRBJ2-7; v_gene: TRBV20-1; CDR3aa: CSARPGLAGFSSYEQYF; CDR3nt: TGCAGTGCTAGACCGGGACTAGCGGGTTTCAGCTCCTACGAGCAGTACTTC
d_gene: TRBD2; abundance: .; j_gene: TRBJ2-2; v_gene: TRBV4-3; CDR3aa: CASSQSRWASGMSGELFF; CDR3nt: TGCGCCAGCAGCCAATCCCGCTGGGCTAGCGGGATGTCCGGGGAGCTGTTTTTT
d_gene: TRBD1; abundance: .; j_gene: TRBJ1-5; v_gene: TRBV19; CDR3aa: CASSVNRGRYQPQHF; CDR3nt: TGTGCCAGTAGTGTAAACAGGGGGCGGTATCAGCCCCAGCATTTT
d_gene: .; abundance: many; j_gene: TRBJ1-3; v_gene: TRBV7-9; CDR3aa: CATPTQASGNTIYF; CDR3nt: TGTGCCACCCCGACGCAGGCTTCTGGAAACACCATATATTTT
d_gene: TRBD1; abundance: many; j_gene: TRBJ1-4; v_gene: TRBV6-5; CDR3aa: CASSYSYPGQGYEKLFF; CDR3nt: TGTGCCAGCAGTTACTCTTATCCGGGACAGGGATATGAAAAACTGTTTTTT
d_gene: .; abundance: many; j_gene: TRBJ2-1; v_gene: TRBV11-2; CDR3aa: CASSLVRYNEQFF; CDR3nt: TGTGCCAGCAGCTTAGTTCGGTACAATGAGCAGTTCTTC
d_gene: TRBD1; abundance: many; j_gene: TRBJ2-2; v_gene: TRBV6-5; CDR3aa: CASSLQGAGELFF; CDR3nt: TGTGCCAGCAGTTTACAGGGGGCCGGGGAGCTGTTTTTT
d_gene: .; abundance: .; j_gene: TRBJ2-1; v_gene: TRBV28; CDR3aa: CASIGSREAHNEQFF; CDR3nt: TGTGCCAGCATAGGAAGCAGGGAGGCCCACAATGAGCAGTTCTTC
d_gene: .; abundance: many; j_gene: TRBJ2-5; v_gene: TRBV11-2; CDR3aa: CASSLGPETQYF; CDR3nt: TGTGCCAGCAGCTTAGGGCCTGAGACCCAGTACTTC
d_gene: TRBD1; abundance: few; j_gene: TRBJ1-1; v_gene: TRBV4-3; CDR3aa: CASSQEAGGVPEAFF; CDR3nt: TGCGCCAGCAGCCAAGAGGCAGGGGGCGTCCCTGAAGCTTTCTTT
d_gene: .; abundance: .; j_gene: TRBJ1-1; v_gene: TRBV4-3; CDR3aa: CASSQDGKGAANTEAFF; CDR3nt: TGCGCCAGCAGCCAAGATGGCAAAGGGGCCGCGAACACTGAAGCTTTCTTT
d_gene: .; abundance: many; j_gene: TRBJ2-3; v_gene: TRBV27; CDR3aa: CASSPRSGFTDTQYF; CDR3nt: TGTGCCAGCAGCCCGAGGAGCGGATTCACAGATACGCAGTATTTT
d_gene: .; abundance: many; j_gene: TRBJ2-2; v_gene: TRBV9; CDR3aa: CASSVQQGGELFF; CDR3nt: TGTGCCAGCAGCGTGCAACAGGGCGGGGAGCTGTTTTTT
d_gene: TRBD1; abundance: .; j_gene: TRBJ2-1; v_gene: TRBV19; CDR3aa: CASSIGAGTGFDEQFF; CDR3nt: TGTGCCAGTAGTATAGGTGCCGGGACAGGGTTCGATGAGCAGTTCTTC